What follows describes a single TCR beta chain. This clonotype showed up many times. Its specific antigen is unknown. Within one base of it there is no much larger clone, and no base qualities were kept. These data come from a study of read filtering for tumor transcriptome and immune sequencing (TCRdb year 2020). In the study overall: Of the patients in the cohort, 17 were male and roughly 15 were female, and their mean age was about 72 years, with a range of about 47 to 80. By revised international staging, eight or nine patients were R-ISS I, about 17 were R-ISS II and roughly seven were R-ISS III. Whole-transcriptome libraries were prepared with the TruSeq RNA Access Library Prep Kit after DNase treatment. Per sample, about 3.5 to 11 million TCR-region mapped reads were obtained with IR-seq, compared with only roughly 85 to 1,300 with RNA-seq. TCR repertoires obtained by targeted immune repertoire sequencing and by bulk whole-transcriptome sequencing performed on the same bone marrow samples were compared. As a main aim, a read-filtering strategy for immune repertoire data was addressed, with the specific question being whether clonotypes supported by a single read should be removed.

Every patient had bone marrow sampled at the time of active disease. Ficoll-Hypaque density gradient centrifugation was used to isolate the bone marrow mononuclear cells. Myeloma plasma cells were removed and CD138-negative cells were obtained by negative selection following labeling with CD138 magnetic microbeads on a MACS separator. Flow cytometry with CD138 antibodies on an Attune NxT was used to check how pure the isolated cells were. TRIzol reagent was used to extract total RNA, which was then quantified with a NanoDrop spectrophotometer. For each patient, paired RNA-seq and IR-seq were run on the CD138-negative bone marrow sample from that patient. From the cysteine through the phenylalanine, the CDR3 covers 14 amino acids. Solely the CDR3 DNA is kept, with 42 bases framed from the first base. CDR1 SQVTM and CDR2 ANQGSEA were looked up in the germline V gene. Trimming leaves V shorter by 6 bases and J shorter by 4 bases, with the junction holding 10 bases beyond the gene matches.

TCR libraries were constructed from 350 to 400 ng RNA using the Immunoverse kit, and molecular barcoded adaptors covering alpha/delta and beta/gamma chains were employed. TCR library preparation used the same RNA that was used for transcriptome sequencing. Sequencing of TCR libraries was carried out on an Illumina HiSeq 4000 with 2 x 150 cycles. The paper's data handling went like this. MiXCR aligned TCR reads to human V, D, J and C references and assembled the aligned reads into CDR3 clonotypes, with quality filtering and error correction included. The tcR package in R was used to analyze clonotype counts and gene usage diversity. Raw mapping reads were checked after the RNA-seq reads had been mapped by STAR aligner version 2.5.3a onto the human GRCh37 genome. IR-seq fastq files were randomly downsampled with Seqtk 1.3 to test the effect of sequencing depth on detected clonotypes. TCRdb reanalyzed the raw reads on its own, using fastp at Q25 for trimming and MiXCR for clone calling, and kept in-frame beta chains. Records with the same CDR3 protein are collapsed into one entry carrying the most frequent genes and DNA. These V and J calls originate from TCRdb's pipeline instead of the authors' own analysis. The sample profile shows over 50,000 distinct CDR3 sequences; approximately 14% of them were found once. The ten largest account for 45% of the sample.

Broad study findings and their caveats: The sorted CD138-negative fraction was a mixed bone marrow immune population, not purified T cells. When single-read clonotypes were removed, the proportions of shared clonotypes in IR-seq and RNA-seq correlated more strongly. In IR-seq, 80% to 85% of clonotypes but 3% to 4.5% of total reads were represented by single-read clonotypes, whereas in RNA-seq, approximately 73% of clonotypes and more than 35% of reads were represented by single-read clonotypes. Compared with RNA-seq, IR-seq captured clonotypes at much higher depth and more reliably, and a smaller IR-seq throughput was enough to identify most shared clonotypes.

This receptor was obtained from a donor older than 35 with multiple myeloma. Recombination connected TRBV29-1 to TRBJ1-1; 8 bases in between match TRBD1. Sequenced: a population of CD138-negative cells sorted from bone marrow. Sample cell subset or site, as interpreted from the label and publication: bone marrow mononuclear cells depleted of CD138+ plasma/myeloma cells by negative magnetic selection. The nucleotides read TGCAGCGTGCAACACAGGGGGAAGGGCACTGAAGCTTTCTTT. This encodes CSVQHRGKGTEAFF.